This T cell receptor (beta chain) emerged from a study of blood T cells in healthy people across ages. The study's findings and limits: Older individuals had lower TCR beta diversity per million T cells (the decline was roughly linear). Compared with aged donors, long-lived donors showed fewer expanded clones, suggesting selection.

This clonotype was observed once. Antigen unknown. The individuals who served as donors were healthy Caucasians living in Russia, aged about 6 to 100. Isolating PBMCs gave at least 6 million of these cells per sample. A second PCR, run for roughly 7 to 11 cycles, used a sample-barcoded 5' primer plus a J-beta primer mix. Each CDR3 protein gets one entry after TCRdb re-called the 5' RACE reads with MiXCR. Of fewer than 900,000 distinct CDR3 sequences listed, roughly 41% are singletons. The sample comprised blood. The clonotype originates from a woman aged 60-75 years in good health.

CDR3 in DNA: TGCGCCAGCAGCCAAGGGACTAGCGGGAGTCTTTACGACTCCTACAATGAGCAGTACTTC. Residues: CASSQGTSGSLYDSYNEQYF. The V gene is TRBV5-1, the J gene TRBJ2-1; 14 bases fit TRBD2. The DNA end is a closer match to TRBJ2-7, so the J assignment may be wrong. This CDR3 comprises 20 residues. Germline CDR1 is SGHRS and CDR2 is YFSETQ.